Detailed here is one T cell receptor beta chain. The record originates from a study of shared clonotypes between healthy human individuals. The method was immunoSEQ multiplex PCR; TCRdb's version includes in-frame clones alone and lacks a portion of them. This table has roughly 680,000 clones, roughly two thirds appearing once. Germline lookup yields CDR1 SGHVS and CDR2 FNYEAQ. CDR3 length: 14 amino acids. V was pared by 1 base and J by 4 bases, with 3 bases of the junction left unmatched. The sample taken for sequencing was memory CD4+ T cells sorted from blood. Specified subset: CD45RA-negative fraction. The receptor was isolated from a woman younger than 45 in good health. This chain links TRBV7-6 with TRBJ2-5, with 7 positions matching TRBD2. The CDR3: CASSLGPSGETQYF. The DNA of the CDR3 is TGTGCCAGCAGCTTAGGACCTAGCGGAGAGACCCAGTACTTC. The entire variable domain, with the rest obtained from reference TRBV7-6 and TRBJ2-5, is as follows: GAGVSQSPRYKVTKRGQDVALRCDPISGHVSLYWYRQALGQGPEFLTYFNYEAQQDKSGLPNDRFSAERPEGSISTLTIQRTEQRDSAMYRCASSLGPSGETQYFGPGTRLLVL.